The 4 T cell receptor beta chains in this list originate from one sample, sequenced in a study of neoadjuvant anti-PD-1 for oral cavity cancer listed by TCRdb under 2021. Interpreted using the paper, the time point label stands for: before neoadjuvant nivolumab. The library was built by means of the immunoSEQ multiplex PCR assay. TCRdb stores this immuneACCESS table with in-frame sequences only. Part of the clones is absent; in the studies checked, under half of the shortfall reflects unresolved V genes, and no reason is known for the rest. The sample contains some 66,000 clones, approximately 82% of them found a single time. The ten largest make up 3% to 3.5% of the sample. The sample was PBMCs, taken before nivolumab (anti-PD-1) treatment. The receptor set was obtained from a person between 35 and 79 years old with oral cavity squamous cell carcinoma.

The rearrangement joins TRBV19 to TRBJ2-1, with 7 bases aligning to TRBD1. V shed 5 bases, J shed 16 bases, and the junction held 11 bases outside the gene matches. Germline V lookup: CDR1 LNHDA, CDR2 SQIVND (reference sequence). This CDR3 has 12 residues. The CDR3 region is CASSPRQGPLFF. CDR3 nucleotide sequence: TGTGCCAGTAGTCCTCGACAGGGCCCTTTATTCTTC.

The chain employs TRBV30 and TRBJ1-1, with D perhaps TRBD1 (5 bases). The germline V gene has CDR1 GTSNPN and CDR2 SVGIG (reference sequence). The CDR3 spans 15 residues. V was trimmed by 1 base and J by 0 bases, leaving 12 bases between them. The CDR3 spells CAWSAPGPMNTEAFF. DNA of the CDR3: TGTGCCTGGAGTGCCCCGGGACCGATGAACACTGAAGCTTTCTTT.

The chain links TRBV6-1 to TRBJ2-7; 8 nucleotides agree with TRBD1. CDR1 and CDR2 from the germline V gene are MNHNS and SASEGT. The CDR3 is 15 amino acids. J was trimmed by 0 bases and V by 7 bases; bases with no gene match: 8. The CDR3 DNA is TGTGCCAGCACCGCTAGACAGGGGATCTCCTACGAGCAGTACTTC. The encoded protein is CASTARQGISYEQYF.

The chain has TRBV7-9 and TRBJ1-6; no reliable D call. The germline V and J ends were trimmed by 2 bases and 10 bases, with 12 bases remaining between them. The germline V gene has CDR1 SEHNR and CDR2 FQNEAQ (reference sequence). This CDR3 is 14 amino acids long. CDR3 nucleotide sequence: TGTGCCAGCAGCTTAAATCCTGGCGGCTCACCCCTCCACTTT. Protein: CASSLNPGGSPLHF.